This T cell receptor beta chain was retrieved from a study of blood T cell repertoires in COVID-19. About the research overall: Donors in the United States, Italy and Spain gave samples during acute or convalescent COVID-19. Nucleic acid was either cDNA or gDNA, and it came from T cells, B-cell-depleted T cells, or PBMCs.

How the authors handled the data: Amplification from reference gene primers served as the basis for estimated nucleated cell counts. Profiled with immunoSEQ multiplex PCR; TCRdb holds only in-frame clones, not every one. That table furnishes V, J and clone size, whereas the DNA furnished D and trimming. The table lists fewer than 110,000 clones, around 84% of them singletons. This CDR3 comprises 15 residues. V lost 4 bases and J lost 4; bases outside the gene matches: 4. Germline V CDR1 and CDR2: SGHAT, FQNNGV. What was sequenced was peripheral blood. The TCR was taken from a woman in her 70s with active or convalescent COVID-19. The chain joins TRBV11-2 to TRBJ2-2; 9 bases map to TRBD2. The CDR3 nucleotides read TGTGCCAGCAGCTCTCGACTAGCGGCCACCGGGGAGCTGTTTTTT. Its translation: CASSSRLAATGELFF.